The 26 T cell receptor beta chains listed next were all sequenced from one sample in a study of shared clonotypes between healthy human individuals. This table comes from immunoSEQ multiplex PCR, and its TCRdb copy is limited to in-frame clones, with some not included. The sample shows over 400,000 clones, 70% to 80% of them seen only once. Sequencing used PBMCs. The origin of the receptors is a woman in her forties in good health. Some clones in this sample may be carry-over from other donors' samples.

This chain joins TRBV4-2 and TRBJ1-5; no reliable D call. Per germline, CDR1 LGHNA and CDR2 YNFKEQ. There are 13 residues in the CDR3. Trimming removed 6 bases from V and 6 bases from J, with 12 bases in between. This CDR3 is CASSHEGRQPQHF. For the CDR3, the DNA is TGTGCCAGCAGTCACGAAGGTCGTCAGCCCCAGCATTTT.

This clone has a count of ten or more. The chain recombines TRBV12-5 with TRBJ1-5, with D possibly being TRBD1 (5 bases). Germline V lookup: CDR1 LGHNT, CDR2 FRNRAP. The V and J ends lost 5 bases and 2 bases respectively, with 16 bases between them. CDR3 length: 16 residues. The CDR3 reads CASGISGLGGNQPQHF. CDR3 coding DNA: TGTGCTAGTGGTATCTCGGGATTAGGGGGCAATCAGCCCCAGCATTTT.

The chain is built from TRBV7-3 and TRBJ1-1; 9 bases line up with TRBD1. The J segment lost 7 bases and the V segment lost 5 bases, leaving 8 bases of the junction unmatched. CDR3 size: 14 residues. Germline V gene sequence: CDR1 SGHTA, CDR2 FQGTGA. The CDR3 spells CASSPGTGTVEAFF. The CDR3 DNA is TGTGCCAGCAGCCCAGGGACAGGGACGGTTGAAGCTTTCTTT.

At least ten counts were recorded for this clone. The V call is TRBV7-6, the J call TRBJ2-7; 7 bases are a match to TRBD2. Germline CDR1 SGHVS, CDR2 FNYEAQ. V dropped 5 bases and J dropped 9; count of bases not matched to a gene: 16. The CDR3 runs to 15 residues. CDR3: CASSQKGLGGRVQYF. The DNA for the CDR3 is TGTGCCAGCAGCCAGAAGGGCCTCGGCGGGAGAGTGCAGTACTTC.

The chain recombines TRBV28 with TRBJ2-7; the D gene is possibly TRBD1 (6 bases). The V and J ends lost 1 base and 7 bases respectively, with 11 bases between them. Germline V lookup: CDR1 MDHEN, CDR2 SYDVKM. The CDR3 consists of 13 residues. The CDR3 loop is CASSLLGAWEQYF. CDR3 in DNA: TGTGCCAGCAGTTTATTGGGGGCATGGGAGCAGTACTTC.

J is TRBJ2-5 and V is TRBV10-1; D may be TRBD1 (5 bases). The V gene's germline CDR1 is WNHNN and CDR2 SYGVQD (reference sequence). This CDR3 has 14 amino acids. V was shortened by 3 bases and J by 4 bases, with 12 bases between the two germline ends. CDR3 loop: CASSDHQGVETQYF. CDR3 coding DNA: TGCGCCAGCAGTGACCACCAGGGTGTAGAGACCCAGTACTTC.

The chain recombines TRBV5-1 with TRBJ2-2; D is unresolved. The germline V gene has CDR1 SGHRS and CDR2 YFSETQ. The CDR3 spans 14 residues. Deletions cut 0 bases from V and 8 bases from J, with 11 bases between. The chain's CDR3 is CASSLVTETGELFF. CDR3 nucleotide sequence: TGCGCCAGCAGCTTGGTCACCGAGACAGGGGAGCTGTTTTTT.

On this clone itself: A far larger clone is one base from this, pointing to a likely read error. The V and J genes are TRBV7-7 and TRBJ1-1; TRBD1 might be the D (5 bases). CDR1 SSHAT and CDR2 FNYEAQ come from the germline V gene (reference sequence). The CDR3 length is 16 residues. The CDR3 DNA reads TGTGCTAGCAGCGTAAAATGGGGGGATTTGGGCACTGAAGCTTTCTTT. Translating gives CASSVKWGDLGTEAFF.

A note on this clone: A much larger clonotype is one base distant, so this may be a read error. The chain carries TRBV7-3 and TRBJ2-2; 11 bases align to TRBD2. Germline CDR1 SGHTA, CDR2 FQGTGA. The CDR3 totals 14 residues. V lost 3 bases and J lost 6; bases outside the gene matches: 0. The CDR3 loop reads CASSLGLAAGELFF. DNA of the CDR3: TGTGCCAGCAGCTTGGGACTAGCGGCCGGGGAGCTGTTTTTT.

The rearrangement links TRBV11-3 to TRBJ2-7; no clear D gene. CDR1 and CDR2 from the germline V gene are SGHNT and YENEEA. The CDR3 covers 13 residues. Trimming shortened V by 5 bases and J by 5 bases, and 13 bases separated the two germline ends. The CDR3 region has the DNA TGTGCCAGCAGCCAGTCCTTTGGGCACGAGCAGTACTTC. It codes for CASSQSFGHEQYF. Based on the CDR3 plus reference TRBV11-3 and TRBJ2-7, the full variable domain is EAGVVQSPRYKIIEKKQPVAFWCNPISGHNTLYWYLQNLGQGPELLIRYENEEAVDDSQLPKDRFSAERLKGVDSTLKIQPAELGDSAVYLCASSQSFGHEQYFGPGTRLTVT.

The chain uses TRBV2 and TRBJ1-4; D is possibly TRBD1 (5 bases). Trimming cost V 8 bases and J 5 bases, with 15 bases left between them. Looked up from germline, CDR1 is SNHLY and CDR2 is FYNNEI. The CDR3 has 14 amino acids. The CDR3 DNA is TGTGCCAGCGGAGAAGGGGCGCGGAATGAAAAACTGTTTTTT. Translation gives CASGEGARNEKLFF.

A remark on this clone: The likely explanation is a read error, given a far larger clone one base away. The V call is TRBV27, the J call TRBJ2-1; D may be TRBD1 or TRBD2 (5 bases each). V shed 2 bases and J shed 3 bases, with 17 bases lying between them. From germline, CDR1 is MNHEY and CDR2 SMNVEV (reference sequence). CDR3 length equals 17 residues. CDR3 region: CASSLASRASIYNEQFF. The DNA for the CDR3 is TGTGCCAGCAGTTTAGCTAGCAGGGCCTCAATCTACAATGAGCAGTTCTTC.

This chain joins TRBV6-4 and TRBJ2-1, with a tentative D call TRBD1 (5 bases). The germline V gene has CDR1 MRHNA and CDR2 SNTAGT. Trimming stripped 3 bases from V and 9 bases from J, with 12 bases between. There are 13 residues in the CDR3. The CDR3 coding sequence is TGTGCCAGCAGTGAGTATAAAGGGGCTGAGCAGTTCTTC. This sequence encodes CASSEYKGAEQFF.

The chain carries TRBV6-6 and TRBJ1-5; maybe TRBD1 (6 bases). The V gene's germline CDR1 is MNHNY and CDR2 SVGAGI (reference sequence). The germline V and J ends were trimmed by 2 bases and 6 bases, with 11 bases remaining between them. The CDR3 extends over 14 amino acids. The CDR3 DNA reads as TGTGCCAGCAGTTACAGGGGGGCGGTTCAGCCCCAGCATTTT. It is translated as CASSYRGAVQPQHF.

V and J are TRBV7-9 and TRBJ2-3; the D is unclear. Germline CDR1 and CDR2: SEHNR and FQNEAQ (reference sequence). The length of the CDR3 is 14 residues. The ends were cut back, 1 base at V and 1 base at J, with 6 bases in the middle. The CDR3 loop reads CASSLGIGTDTQYF. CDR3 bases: TGTGCCAGCAGCTTAGGAATTGGCACAGATACGCAGTATTTT.

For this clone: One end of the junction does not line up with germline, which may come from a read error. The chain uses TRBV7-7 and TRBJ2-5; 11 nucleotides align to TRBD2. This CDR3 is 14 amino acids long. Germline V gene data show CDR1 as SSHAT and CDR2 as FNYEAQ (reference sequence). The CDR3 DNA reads TGTGCTAGCAGCTCGGGGACTAGCGGAGAGACCCAGTACTTC. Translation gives CASSSGTSGETQYF.

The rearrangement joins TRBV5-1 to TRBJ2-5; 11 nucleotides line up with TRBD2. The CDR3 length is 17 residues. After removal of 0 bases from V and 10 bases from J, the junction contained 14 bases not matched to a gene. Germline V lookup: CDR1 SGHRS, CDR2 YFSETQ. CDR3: CASSLAAGTSGVVGQYF. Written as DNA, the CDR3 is TGCGCCAGCAGCTTGGCTGCCGGGACTAGCGGAGTAGTGGGCCAGTACTTC.

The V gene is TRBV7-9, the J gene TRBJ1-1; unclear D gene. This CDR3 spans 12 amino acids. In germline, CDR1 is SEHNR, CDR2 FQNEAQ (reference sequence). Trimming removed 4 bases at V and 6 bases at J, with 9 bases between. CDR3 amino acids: CASSWQISEAFF. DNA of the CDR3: TGTGCCAGCAGCTGGCAGATCTCTGAAGCTTTCTTT.

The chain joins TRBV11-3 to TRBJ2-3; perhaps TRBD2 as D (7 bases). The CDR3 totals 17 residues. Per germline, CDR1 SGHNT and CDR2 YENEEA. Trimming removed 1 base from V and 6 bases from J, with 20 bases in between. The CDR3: CASSLGATGGIADTQYF. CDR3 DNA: TGTGCCAGCAGCTTAGGGGCCACGGGGGGCATAGCGGATACGCAGTATTTT.

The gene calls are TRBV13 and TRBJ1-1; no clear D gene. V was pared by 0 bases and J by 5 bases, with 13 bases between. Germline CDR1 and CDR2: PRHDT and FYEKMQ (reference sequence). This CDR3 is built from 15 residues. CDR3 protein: CASSLGRRRETEAFF. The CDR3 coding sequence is TGTGCCAGCAGCTTAGGACGCCGGAGGGAGACTGAAGCTTTCTTT.

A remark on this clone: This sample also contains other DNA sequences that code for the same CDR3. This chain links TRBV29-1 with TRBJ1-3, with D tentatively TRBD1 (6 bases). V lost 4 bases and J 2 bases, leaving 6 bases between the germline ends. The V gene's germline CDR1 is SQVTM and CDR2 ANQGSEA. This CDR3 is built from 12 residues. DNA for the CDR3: TGCAGCGTTGGGACAGCTGGAAACACCATATATTTT. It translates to CSVGTAGNTIYF.

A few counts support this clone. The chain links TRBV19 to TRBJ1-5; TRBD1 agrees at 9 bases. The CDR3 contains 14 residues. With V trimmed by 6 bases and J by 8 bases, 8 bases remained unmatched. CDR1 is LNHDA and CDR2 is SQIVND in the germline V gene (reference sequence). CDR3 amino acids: CASSPGQGEEPQHF. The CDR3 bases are TGTGCCAGTAGCCCGGGACAGGGAGAAGAGCCCCAGCATTTT.

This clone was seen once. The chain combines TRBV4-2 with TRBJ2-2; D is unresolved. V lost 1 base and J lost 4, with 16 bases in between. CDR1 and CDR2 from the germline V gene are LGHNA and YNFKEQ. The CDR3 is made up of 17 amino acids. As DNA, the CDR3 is TGTGCCAGCAGCCAAGTGGCCCCACGGATCTTCACCGGGGAGCTGTTTTTT. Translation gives CASSQVAPRIFTGELFF.

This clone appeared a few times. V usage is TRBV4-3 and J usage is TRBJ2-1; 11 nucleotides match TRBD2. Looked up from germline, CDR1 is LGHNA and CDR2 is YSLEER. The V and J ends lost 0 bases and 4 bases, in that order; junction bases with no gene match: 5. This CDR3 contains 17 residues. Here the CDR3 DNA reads TGCGCCAGCAGCCAAGATTATACTAGCGGGAGTTACAATGAGCAGTTCTTC. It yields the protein CASSQDYTSGSYNEQFF.

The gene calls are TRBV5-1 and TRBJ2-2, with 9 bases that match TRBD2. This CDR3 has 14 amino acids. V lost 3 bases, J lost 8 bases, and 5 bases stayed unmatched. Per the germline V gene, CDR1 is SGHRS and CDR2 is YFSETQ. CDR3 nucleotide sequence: TGCGCCAGCAGCTCATTAGCGGGAGCGGGGGAGCTGTTTTTT. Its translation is CASSSLAGAGELFF. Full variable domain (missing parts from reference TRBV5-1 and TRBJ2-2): KAGVTQTPRYLIKTRGQQVTLSCSPISGHRSVSWYQQTPGQGLQFLFEYFSETQRNKGNFPGRFSGRQFSNSRSEMNVSTLELGDSALYLCASSSLAGAGELFFGEGSRLTVL.

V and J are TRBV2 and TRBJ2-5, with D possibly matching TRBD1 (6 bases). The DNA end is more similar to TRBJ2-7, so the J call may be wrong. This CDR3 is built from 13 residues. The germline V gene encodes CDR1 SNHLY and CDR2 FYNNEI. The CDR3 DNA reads TGTGCCAGCAGTGAAGAGGGGGCCTACGAGCAGTACTTC. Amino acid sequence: CASSEEGAYEQYF.